The 14 T cell receptor beta chains in this list originate from one sample, sequenced in a study of vaccination effects on CD4 cells after COVID-19. This table comes from immunoSEQ multiplex PCR, and its TCRdb copy is limited to in-frame clones, with some not included. This sample has over 50,000 clones, with around 78% found just once. Sequencing followed a ViraFEST assay step that expanded antigen-specific CD4+ T cells with viral peptide pools. Culturing for ten to eleven days preceded CD4+ T cell isolation. Either the BNT162b2 or mRNA-1273 vaccine was given to participants in two doses. For these receptors, no antigen is known. This specimen consisted of CD4+ T cells from PBMCs cultured with HCoV-229E spike peptides, obtained after COVID-19 vaccination. These receptors all stem from a human donor who received a COVID-19 vaccine.

This clone occurred once. The chain has TRBV9 and TRBJ1-4; D gene uncertain. With 4 bases removed from V and 4 bases from J, the gap between germline ends came to 11 bases. Germline V lookup: CDR1 SGDLS, CDR2 YYNGEE. The CDR3 contains 14 residues. CDR3 nucleotide sequence: TGTGCCAGCAGCCCTGGATGGGGTAATGAAAAACTGTTTTTT. This sequence encodes CASSPGWGNEKLFF.

V usage is TRBV5-6 and J usage is TRBJ2-7, with TRBD1 matching 12 bases. The junction had 6 bases not matched to a gene; V was cut back by 5 bases and J by 6 bases. CDR3 length equals 14 residues. Germline V gives CDR1 SGHDT, CDR2 YYEEEE. The CDR3 nucleotides read TGTGCCAGCAGACCCGGGACAGGGGGCCGCGAGCAGTACGTC. It specifies CASRPGTGGREQYV.

The V call is TRBV6-5, the J call TRBJ1-1; D gene uncertain. The germline V and J ends were trimmed by 1 base and 2 bases, with 8 bases remaining between them. In germline, CDR1 is MNHEY, CDR2 SVGAGI. The CDR3 runs 14 residues. CDR3 protein: CASSYLAANTEAFF. As DNA, the CDR3 is TGTGCCAGCAGTTACTTAGCAGCCAACACTGAAGCTTTCTTT.

The V call is TRBV20-1, the J call TRBJ2-4; D unclear. Deletions cut 7 bases from V and 9 bases from J, with 13 bases between. Germline CDR1 reads DFQATT; CDR2 reads SNEGSKA (reference sequence). This CDR3 has 11 amino acids. The CDR3 reads CSGSLSAIQYF. CDR3 sequence (DNA): TGCAGTGGGTCGTTGTCTGCCATTCAGTACTTC.

The rearrangement joins TRBV30 to TRBJ2-5; D unresolved. Trimming took 2 bases from V and 0 from J, leaving 10 bases between them. Germline V gene sequence: CDR1 GTSNPN, CDR2 SVGIG (reference sequence). The CDR3 runs to 14 residues. The DNA of the CDR3 is TGTGCCTGGAGTCCTCAGGTTGACCAAGAGACCCAGTACTTC. This encodes CAWSPQVDQETQYF. Supplemented by reference TRBV30 and TRBJ2-5, the full variable domain reads SQTIHQWPATLVQPVGSPLSLECTVEGTSNPNLYWYRQAAGRGLQLLFYSVGIGQISSEVPQNLSASRPQDRQFILSSKKLLLSDSGFYLCAWSPQVDQETQYFGPGTRLLVL.

The chain combines TRBV2 with TRBJ1-2, with 8 bases matching TRBD1. This CDR3 spans 13 amino acids. Germline lookup yields CDR1 SNHLY and CDR2 FYNNEI. The V gene end was trimmed by 6 bases and the J gene end by 4 bases; junction bases not matched to a gene: 4. The CDR3 bases are TGTGCCAGCAGGACAGGGGACAGCTATGGCTACACCTTC. Residues: CASRTGDSYGYTF. The full variable domain, completed using reference TRBV2 and TRBJ1-2, is EPEVTQTPSHQVTQMGQEVILRCVPISNHLYFYWYRQILGQKVEFLVSFYNNEISEKSEIFDDQFSVERPDGSNFTLKIRSTKLEDSAMYFCASRTGDSYGYTFGSGTRLTVV.

This rearrangement joins TRBV12-5 to TRBJ2-1, with 10 bases matching TRBD2. V dropped 6 bases and J dropped 16; count of bases not matched to a gene: 15. Germline assignment: CDR1 LGHNT and CDR2 FRNRAP. This CDR3 is built from 14 residues. The CDR3 region has the DNA TGTGCTAGTGGCCTCGGACTAGCGGCCCAGGTAGTCTTCTTC. Translated, it gives CASGLGLAAQVVFF.

This clone has more than one count but fewer than ten. This chain joins TRBV4-1 and TRBJ1-5, with a weak D call TRBD1 (5 bases). The CDR3 extends over 16 amino acids. Trimming left V 3 bases short and J 7 bases short, with 19 bases between. In germline, CDR1 is MGHRA, CDR2 YSYEKL. The CDR3 reads CASSQAGPGEGQPQHF. DNA for the CDR3: TGCGCCAGCAGCCAGGCTGGGCCCGGGGAGGGGCAGCCCCAGCATTTT.

This chain links TRBV6-2 or TRBV6-3 with TRBJ1-1; TRBD1 agrees at 10 bases. This CDR3 is 16 amino acids long. In germline, CDR1 is MNHEY, CDR2 SVGEGT. V was clipped by 4 bases and J by 1 base; unmatched bases: 6. The CDR3 DNA reads TGTGCCAGCAGTTCGGCTAGACAGGGGGCGAACACTGAAGCTTTCTTT. Translation gives CASSSARQGANTEAFF.

The chain employs TRBV6-2 or TRBV6-3 and TRBJ2-7; D is ambiguous. Germline V lookup: CDR1 MNHEY, CDR2 SVGEGT. The V end was cut by 2 bases, the J end by 2 bases, with 7 bases between. The CDR3 totals 13 residues. The CDR3 is CASSYHRTYEQYV. CDR3 bases: TGTGCCAGCAGTTACCACAGAACCTACGAGCAGTACGTC.

V gene TRBV5-1 combines with J gene TRBJ2-1; either TRBD1 or TRBD2 may fit D (6 bases each). The CDR3 consists of 15 residues. CDR1 is SGHRS, CDR2 YFSETQ, per germline. V lost 2 bases and J 1 base, leaving 10 bases between the germline ends. CDR3 in amino acids: CASSFGGLSYNEQFF. In DNA, the CDR3 is TGCGCCAGCAGCTTTGGGGGGCTTTCCTACAATGAGCAGTTCTTC.

The CDR3 spells CAWNRGFDETQYF. The CDR3 DNA reads as TGTGCCTGGAATCGGGGTTTCGACGAGACCCAGTACTTC. The V and J genes are TRBV30 and TRBJ2-5, with a tentative D call TRBD2 (5 bases). This CDR3 is 13 amino acids long. V lost 4 bases to trimming and J lost 5 bases, with 14 bases between them. Germline CDR1 is GTSNPN and CDR2 is SVGIG (reference sequence).

This chain uses TRBV4-3 with TRBJ1-1; possibly TRBD1 for D (5 bases). The CDR3 length is 11 residues. Germline lookup yields CDR1 LGHNA and CDR2 YSLEER. The ends were cut back, 7 bases at V and 11 bases at J, with 14 bases in the middle. The CDR3 nucleotides read TGCGCCAGCAAATCAGGGTCTCGGGCTTTCTTT. Translation gives CASKSGSRAFF.

CDR3 DNA sequence: TGTGCCAGCAGTTCCGCCCGGACAGGTCACTTCCAAGAGACCCAGTACTTC. Its protein is CASSSARTGHFQETQYF. The chain has TRBV6-2 or TRBV6-3 and TRBJ2-5, with 7 bases lining up with TRBD1. The germline CDR1 and CDR2 sequences are MNHEY and SVGEGT. The CDR3 sequence is 17 residues long. The J segment lost 1 base and the V segment lost 4 bases, leaving 12 bases of the junction unmatched.